The 30 T cell receptor beta chains presented below share a single source sample, sequenced in a study of blood T cell repertoires in COVID-19. Profiled with immunoSEQ multiplex PCR; TCRdb holds only in-frame clones, not every one. Of about 170,000 clones in the sample, about 88% were seen once. Sequencing used peripheral blood. The receptors derive from a woman older than 75 in a cohort sampled during active or convalescent COVID-19.

The chain has TRBV6-5 and TRBJ1-4; D is possibly TRBD1 (6 bases). The germline gives CDR1 MNHEY, CDR2 SVGAGI. V was trimmed by 5 bases and J by 5 bases, leaving 6 bases between them. The CDR3 consists of 12 residues. The DNA of the CDR3 is TGTGCCAGCAGTCAGGGGAATGAAAAACTGTTTTTT. Its protein product is CASSQGNEKLFF.

V is TRBV19 and J is TRBJ1-4, with D uncertain. Trimming pared 5 bases from V and 4 bases from J, leaving 14 bases between. CDR3 length: 15 residues. Per the germline V gene, CDR1 is LNHDA and CDR2 is SQIVND (reference sequence). The CDR3 is CASSLGRTHNEKLFF. As DNA, the CDR3 is TGTGCCAGTAGTTTGGGCAGGACTCATAATGAAAAACTGTTTTTT.

The chain combines TRBV27 with TRBJ2-1; the match to TRBD2 covers 15 bases. The V gene's germline CDR1 is MNHEY and CDR2 SMNVEV (reference sequence). There are 15 residues in the CDR3. The trim removed 4 bases at V and 7 bases at J, leaving 2 bases unmatched. The CDR3, as DNA: TGTGCCAGCAGTTCCGGGACTAGCGGGAGGAATGAGCAGTTCTTC. This translates into CASSSGTSGRNEQFF.

The chain carries TRBV6-1 and TRBJ2-1; TRBD2 matches at 8 bases. With V trimmed by 5 bases and J by 7 bases, 10 bases remained unmatched. CDR3 length: 15 residues. Germline V gene sequence: CDR1 MNHNS, CDR2 SASEGT. The CDR3 protein is CASSQPGGRRNEQFF. The CDR3 DNA reads TGTGCCAGCAGTCAACCGGGGGGGCGAAGGAATGAGCAGTTCTTC.

V usage is TRBV28 and J usage is TRBJ1-1; no firm D call. Germline-derived CDR1 and CDR2 are MDHEN and SYDVKM. CDR3 size: 16 residues. V lost 2 bases, J lost 2 bases, and 15 bases lay in between. The DNA of the CDR3 is TGTGCCAGCAGTTTAGGTGTACGTTTTCTAAACACTGAAGCTTTCTTT. Translating it yields CASSLGVRFLNTEAFF. Combining the CDR3 with reference TRBV28 and TRBJ1-1 gives the whole variable domain DVKVTQSSRYLVKRTGEKVFLECVQDMDHENMFWYRQDPGLGLRLIYFSYDVKMKEKGDIPEGYSVSREKKERFSLILESASTNQTSMYLCASSLGVRFLNTEAFFGQGTRLTVV.

This clone was observed a handful of times. The V and J genes are TRBV12-5 and TRBJ2-7, with D perhaps TRBD1 (6 bases). This CDR3 region has 16 residues. CDR1 and CDR2 from the germline V gene are LGHNT and FRNRAP. V was cut by 1 base and J by 0 bases, with 13 bases left in between. The CDR3 DNA is TGTGCTAGTGGTTTGGACCTCGTGACAGGCTCCTACGAGCAGTACTTC. Protein: CASGLDLVTGSYEQYF.

The J gene is TRBJ2-2, the V gene TRBV9, with D perhaps TRBD2 (6 bases). The V end lost 0 bases, the J end lost 5 bases, and 14 bases lay between the germline ends. Germline assignment: CDR1 SGDLS and CDR2 YYNGEE. This CDR3 region has 16 residues. CDR3 nucleotide sequence: TGTGCCAGCAGCGTAGTCGGGGGATTCTCTACCGGGGAGCTGTTTTTT. Protein: CASSVVGGFSTGELFF.

The V gene is TRBV6-2 or TRBV6-3, the J gene TRBJ2-7; 8 bases are a match to TRBD1. The CDR3 runs to 14 residues. Germline CDR1 reads MNHEY; CDR2 reads SVGEGT. Trimming cost V 2 bases and J 6 bases; bases outside gene matches: 6. In DNA, the CDR3 is TGTGCCAGCAGTTACGGCAGGGGGCACCGCGAGCAGTACTTC. This sequence encodes CASSYGRGHREQYF.

V is TRBV6-5 and J is TRBJ1-2, with 12 positions matching TRBD1. V was pared by 5 bases and J by 7 bases, with 8 bases of the junction left unmatched. The CDR3 contains 15 residues. Germline CDR1 MNHEY, CDR2 SVGAGI. Written as DNA, the CDR3 is TGTGCCAGCAGTCCCCGGGACAGGGGGCAGGGTGGCTACACCTTC. Its translation is CASSPRDRGQGGYTF.

V usage is TRBV4-1 and J usage is TRBJ1-3, with TRBD1 as a possible D gene (6 bases). This CDR3 spans 15 amino acids. Germline lookup yields CDR1 MGHRA and CDR2 YSYEKL. V gave up 3 bases and J gave up 0 bases, with 9 bases separating them. CDR3 sequence (DNA): TGCGCCAGCAGCCAGTCAGGGGTCTCTGGAAACACCATATATTTT. As protein: CASSQSGVSGNTIYF.

The chain employs TRBV7-6 and TRBJ2-1, with 7 bases lining up with TRBD2. Germline lookup yields CDR1 SGHVS and CDR2 FNYEAQ. This CDR3 has 16 amino acids. J gave up 0 bases and V 0 bases, and 2 bases lay outside the gene matches. CDR3 protein: CASSLASSGSYNEQFF. The CDR3 coding sequence is TGTGCCAGCAGCTTAGCCTCTAGCGGCTCCTACAATGAGCAGTTCTTC.

The CDR3 DNA is TGTGCCAGCAGCTTTGTGGTCAGAAACACCGGGGAGCTGTTTTTT. Protein: CASSFVVRNTGELFF. The rearrangement joins TRBV7-9 to TRBJ2-2; the D is unclear. V dropped 3 bases and J dropped 2 bases, with 10 bases sitting between them. This CDR3 has 15 residues. The germline V gene has CDR1 SEHNR and CDR2 FQNEAQ (reference sequence). The full variable domain, its missing parts supplied by reference TRBV7-9 and TRBJ2-2, is DTGVSQNPRHKITKRGQNVTFRCDPISEHNRLYWYRQTLGQGPEFLTYFQNEAQLEKSRLLSDRFSAERPKGSFSTLEIQRTEQGDSAMYLCASSFVVRNTGELFFGEGSRLTVL.

The genes are TRBV18 and TRBJ1-1; possible D gene TRBD1, 5 bases. From germline, CDR1 is KGHSH and CDR2 LQKENI. This CDR3 comprises 14 residues. The V gene lost 4 bases and the J gene lost 3 bases, with 12 bases spanning the gap. CDR3 loop: CASSQAGQDTEAFF. Here the CDR3 DNA reads TGTGCCAGCTCACAGGCAGGGCAGGACACTGAAGCTTTCTTT.

This chain connects TRBV5-4 to TRBJ2-7; 7 nucleotides match TRBD1. The germline gives CDR1 SGHNT, CDR2 YYREEE (reference sequence). Germline trimming cut 3 bases from V and 0 bases from J; bases unmatched to any gene: 0. This CDR3 contains 13 residues. CDR3 nucleotides: TGTGCCAGCAGCTGGGACAGCTCCTACGAGCAGTACTTC. It is translated as CASSWDSSYEQYF.

The rearrangement uses TRBV12-3 or TRBV12-4 and TRBJ1-5; no reliable D call. Trimming shortened V by 5 bases and J by 9 bases, and 14 bases separated the two germline ends. The CDR3 runs 13 residues. The CDR3 nucleotides read TGTGCCAGCAGTCCAAGGGTTGCGGGGCCCCAGCATTTT. As protein: CASSPRVAGPQHF.

V and J are TRBV6-4 and TRBJ2-1, with 9 bases identical to TRBD2. From germline, CDR1 is MRHNA and CDR2 SNTAGT. This CDR3 region has 15 residues. Trimming took 6 bases from V and 0 from J; bases not matched to a gene: 3. The CDR3 reads CASRGSGSSYNEQFF. In nucleotides, the CDR3 is TGTGCCAGCAGGGGTAGCGGGAGCTCCTACAATGAGCAGTTCTTC.

The chain uses TRBV28 and TRBJ2-5, with 9 positions matching TRBD2. Germline V CDR1 and CDR2: MDHEN, SYDVKM. The junction had 18 bases not matched to a gene; V was cut back by 5 bases and J by 5 bases. The CDR3 totals 18 residues. Here the CDR3 DNA reads TGTGCCAGCAGTGTACCCCGCGGTTGGCGGGGGGGCGAGGAGACCCAGTACTTC. This codes for CASSVPRGWRGGEETQYF.

The genes are TRBV24-1 and TRBJ2-3; D possibly corresponds to TRBD1 (7 bases). V was pared by 4 bases and J by 2 bases, with 12 bases between. Germline CDR1 is KGHDR and CDR2 is SFDVKD. CDR3 size: 15 residues. Written as DNA, the CDR3 is TGTGCCACCAGTGAGAGACAGGGACTCACAGATACGCAGTATTTT. This translates into CATSERQGLTDTQYF.

V and J are TRBV12-3 or TRBV12-4 and TRBJ2-5; 8 bases map to TRBD1. CDR3 size: 13 residues. V lost 7 bases to trimming and J lost 3 bases; unmatched junction nucleotides: 4. CDR3 in DNA: TGTGCCAGCATCATGACAGGGGAAGAGACCCAGTACTTC. This sequence encodes CASIMTGEETQYF.

The chain combines TRBV5-1 with TRBJ1-1; D is perhaps TRBD1 (5 bases). This CDR3 has 13 amino acids. Germline CDR1 SGHRS, CDR2 YFSETQ. V lost 5 bases, J lost 1 base, and 9 bases lay in between. The CDR3 bases are TGCGCCAGCAGTGGACAAGCGAACACTGAAGCTTTCTTT. Protein: CASSGQANTEAFF.

J is TRBJ2-7 and V is TRBV6-2 or TRBV6-3; 7 bases agree with TRBD2. The CDR3 sequence is 16 residues long. Germline CDR1 and CDR2: MNHEY and SVGEGT. V shed 0 bases, J shed 4 bases, and the junction held 9 bases outside the gene matches. The CDR3 DNA follows: TGTGCCAGCAGTTACTCGAGGGTAGCGGGCCAGTACGAGCAGTACTTC. Translation: CASSYSRVAGQYEQYF.

This CDR3 reads CASTDRDRGTDTQYF. The CDR3 DNA reads as TGTGCCAGCACCGACCGGGACAGGGGTACAGATACGCAGTATTTT. The chain uses TRBV6-5 and TRBJ2-3; TRBD1 agrees at 10 bases. Germline CDR1 and CDR2: MNHEY and SVGAGI. Trimming took 7 bases from V and 3 from J; bases not matched to a gene: 7. The CDR3 has 15 residues.

This clone was counted once. This chain links TRBV12-3 or TRBV12-4 with TRBJ1-6; the D is unclear. Deletions cut 8 bases from V and 10 bases from J, with 15 bases between. The CDR3 is 13 residues long. The CDR3 protein is CASLEGGGSPLHF. DNA for the CDR3: TGTGCCAGCCTCGAGGGTGGAGGCTCACCCCTCCACTTT.

The J gene is TRBJ1-1, the V gene TRBV4-1, with no clear D. From germline, CDR1 is MGHRA and CDR2 YSYEKL. This CDR3 is 14 amino acids long. CDR3 nucleotide sequence: TGCGTGGCCAGGAACCTATTTCGGAACACTGAAGCTTTCTTT. Protein product: CVARNLFRNTEAFF.

The V gene is TRBV5-8, the J gene TRBJ2-3; a weak D match, TRBD1 (5 bases). Trimming took 0 bases from V and 2 from J, leaving 10 bases between them. CDR1 SGHTS and CDR2 YDEGEE come from the germline V gene. This CDR3 region has 15 residues. As DNA, the CDR3 is TGTGCCAGCAGCTTGGAGAGACAGACCACAGATACGCAGTATTTT. The encoded protein is CASSLERQTTDTQYF.

This clone was picked up one time. The CDR3 protein is CASRRVGRRDTEAFF. CDR3 nucleotides: TGTGCCAGTCGGCGGGTGGGGAGGAGGGACACTGAAGCTTTCTTT. The chain is built from TRBV11-2 and TRBJ1-1; D uncertain. CDR3 length: 15 residues. Germline V gene data show CDR1 as SGHAT and CDR2 as FQNNGV. V was pared by 9 bases and J by 3 bases, with 20 bases between.

This clone was recorded only once. The chain has TRBV6-4 and TRBJ1-1; D call uncertain. The CDR3 covers 14 residues. Per the germline V gene, CDR1 is MRHNA and CDR2 is SNTAGT. Trimming shortened V by 0 bases and J by 1 base, and 6 bases separated the two germline ends. The DNA of the CDR3 is TGTGCCAGCAGTGACTCAGCAGGGAACACTGAAGCTTTCTTT. Its translation: CASSDSAGNTEAFF.

The V call is TRBV19, the J call TRBJ2-7, with D perhaps matching TRBD2 (5 bases). Per the germline V gene, CDR1 is LNHDA and CDR2 is SQIVND (reference sequence). V was trimmed by 7 bases and J by 2 bases, leaving 15 bases between them. This CDR3 region has 14 residues. The CDR3: CASKPPGTTYEQYF. The CDR3 DNA reads TGTGCCAGTAAGCCCCCGGGAACTACCTACGAGCAGTACTTC.

This chain connects TRBV9 to TRBJ1-4; tentatively, D is TRBD1 (6 bases). CDR1 is SGDLS and CDR2 is YYNGEE in the germline V gene. This CDR3 comprises 13 residues. V was clipped by 3 bases and J by 5 bases, with 8 bases between them. CDR3 DNA sequence: TGTGCCAGCAGCGGACAGGAAAATGAAAAACTGTTTTTT. Its translation is CASSGQENEKLFF. Together with reference TRBV9 and TRBJ1-4, the CDR3 gives the full variable domain: DSGVTQTPKHLITATGQRVTLRCSPRSGDLSVYWYQQSLDQGLQFLIQYYNGEERAKGNILERFSAQQFPDLHSELNLSSLELGDSALYFCASSGQENEKLFFGSGTQLSVL.

This chain joins TRBV7-2 and TRBJ1-4; 9 bases match TRBD1. Trimming cost V 4 bases and J 6 bases; bases outside gene matches: 6. Germline lookup yields CDR1 SGHTA and CDR2 FQGNSA. The CDR3 loop spans 15 amino acids. CDR3 loop: CASSSDGQGYEKLFF. The CDR3 DNA sequence: TGTGCCAGCAGCTCCGATGGACAGGGGTATGAAAAACTGTTTTTT.